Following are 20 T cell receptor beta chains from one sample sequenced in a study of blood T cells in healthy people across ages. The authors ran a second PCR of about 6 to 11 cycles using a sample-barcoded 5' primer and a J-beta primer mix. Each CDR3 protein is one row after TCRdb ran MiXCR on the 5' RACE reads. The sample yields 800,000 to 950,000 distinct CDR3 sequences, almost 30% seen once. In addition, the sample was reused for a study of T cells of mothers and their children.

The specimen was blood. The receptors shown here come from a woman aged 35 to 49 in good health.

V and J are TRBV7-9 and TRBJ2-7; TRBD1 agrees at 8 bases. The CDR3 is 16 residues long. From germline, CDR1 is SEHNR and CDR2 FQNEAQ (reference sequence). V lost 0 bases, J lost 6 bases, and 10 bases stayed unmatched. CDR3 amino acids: CASSLAGLTGAGEQYF. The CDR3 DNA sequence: TGTGCCAGCAGCTTAGCAGGGTTGACAGGGGCTGGCGAGCAGTACTTC.

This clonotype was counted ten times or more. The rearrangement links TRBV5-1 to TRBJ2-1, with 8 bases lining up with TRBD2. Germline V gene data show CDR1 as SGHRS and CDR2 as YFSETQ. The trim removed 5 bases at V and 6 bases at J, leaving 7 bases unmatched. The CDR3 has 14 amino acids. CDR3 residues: CASRVSGGSNEQFF. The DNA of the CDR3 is TGCGCCAGCAGGGTGAGCGGGGGTAGCAATGAGCAGTTCTTC.

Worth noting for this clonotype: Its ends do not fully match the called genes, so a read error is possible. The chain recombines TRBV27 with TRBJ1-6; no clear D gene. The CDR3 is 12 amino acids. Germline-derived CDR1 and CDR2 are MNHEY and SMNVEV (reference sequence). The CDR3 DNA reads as TGTACCAGCAGTTTGGTTAATTCACCCCTCCACTTT. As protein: CTSSLVNSPLHF.

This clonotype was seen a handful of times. Here the CDR3 reads CASSFYPGRASYEQYF. In nucleotides, the CDR3 is TGTGCCAGCAGTTTTTATCCAGGGAGGGCCTCCTACGAGCAGTACTTC. The chain employs TRBV28 and TRBJ2-7; 7 bases are shared with TRBD2. Germline assignment: CDR1 MDHEN and CDR2 SYDVKM. The CDR3 has 16 residues. With V trimmed by 3 bases and J by 0 bases, 8 bases remained unmatched.

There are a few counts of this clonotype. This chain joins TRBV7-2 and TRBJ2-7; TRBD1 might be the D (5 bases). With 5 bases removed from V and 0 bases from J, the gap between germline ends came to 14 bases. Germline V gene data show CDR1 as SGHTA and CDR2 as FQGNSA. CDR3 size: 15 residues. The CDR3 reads CASSTILDTSYEQYF. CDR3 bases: TGTGCCAGCAGCACAATTTTGGACACCTCCTACGAGCAGTACTTC.

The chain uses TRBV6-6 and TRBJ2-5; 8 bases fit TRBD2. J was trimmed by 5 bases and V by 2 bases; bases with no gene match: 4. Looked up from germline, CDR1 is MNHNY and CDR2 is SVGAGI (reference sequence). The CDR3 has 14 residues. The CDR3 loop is CASSYGLAGETQYF. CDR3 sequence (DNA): TGTGCCAGCAGTTACGGGCTAGCGGGCGAGACCCAGTACTTC.

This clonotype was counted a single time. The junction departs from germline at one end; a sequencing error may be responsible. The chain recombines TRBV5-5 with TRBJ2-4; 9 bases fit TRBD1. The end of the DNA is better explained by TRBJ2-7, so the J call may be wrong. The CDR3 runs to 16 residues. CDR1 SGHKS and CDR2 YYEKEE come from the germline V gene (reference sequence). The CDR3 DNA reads TGTGTCAGCAGCTTGGGGGACAGGGCCAGCTTCTACGAGCAGTACTTC. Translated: CVSSLGDRASFYEQYF.

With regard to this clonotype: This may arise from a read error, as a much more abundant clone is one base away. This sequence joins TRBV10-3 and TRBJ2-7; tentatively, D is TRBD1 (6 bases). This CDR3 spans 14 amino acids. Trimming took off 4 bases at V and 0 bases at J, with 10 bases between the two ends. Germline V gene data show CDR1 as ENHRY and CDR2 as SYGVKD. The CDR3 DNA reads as TGTGCCATCAGTGCGCAGGGGATCTCCTACGAGCAGTACTTC. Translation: CAISAQGISYEQYF.

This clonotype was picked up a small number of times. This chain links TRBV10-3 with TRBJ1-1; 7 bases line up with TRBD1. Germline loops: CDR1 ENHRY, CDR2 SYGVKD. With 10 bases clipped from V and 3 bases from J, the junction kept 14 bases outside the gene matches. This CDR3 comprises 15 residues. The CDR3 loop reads CATRGTATGDTEAFF. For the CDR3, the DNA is TGTGCCACCCGAGGGACAGCGACGGGGGACACTGAAGCTTTCTTT.

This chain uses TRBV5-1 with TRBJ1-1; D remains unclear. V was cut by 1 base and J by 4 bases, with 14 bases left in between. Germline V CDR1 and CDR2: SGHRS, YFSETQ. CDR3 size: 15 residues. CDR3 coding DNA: TGCGCCAGCAGCTTGTCGTCGCAAAGTAGCACTGAAGCTTTCTTT. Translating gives CASSLSSQSSTEAFF.

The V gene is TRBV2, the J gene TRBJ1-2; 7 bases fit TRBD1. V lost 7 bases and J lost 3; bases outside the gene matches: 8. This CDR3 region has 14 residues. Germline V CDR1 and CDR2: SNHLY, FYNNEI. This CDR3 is CASTRGGQYYGYTF. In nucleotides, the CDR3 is TGTGCCAGCACGAGAGGGGGACAGTACTATGGCTACACCTTC.

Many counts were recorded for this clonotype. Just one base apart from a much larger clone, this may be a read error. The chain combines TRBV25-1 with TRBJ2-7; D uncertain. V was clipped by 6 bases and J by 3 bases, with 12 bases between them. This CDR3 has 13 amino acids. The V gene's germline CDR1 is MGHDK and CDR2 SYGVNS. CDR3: CASRGPLIYEQYF. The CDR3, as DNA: TGTGCCAGCAGGGGCCCCCTAATCTACGAGCAGTACTTC.

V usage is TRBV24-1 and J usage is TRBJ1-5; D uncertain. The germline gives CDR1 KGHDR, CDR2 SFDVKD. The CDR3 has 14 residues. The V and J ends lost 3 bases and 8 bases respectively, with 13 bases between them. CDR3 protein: CATSDPGDKKPQHF. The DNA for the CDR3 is TGTGCCACCAGTGATCCAGGTGACAAAAAGCCCCAGCATTTT.

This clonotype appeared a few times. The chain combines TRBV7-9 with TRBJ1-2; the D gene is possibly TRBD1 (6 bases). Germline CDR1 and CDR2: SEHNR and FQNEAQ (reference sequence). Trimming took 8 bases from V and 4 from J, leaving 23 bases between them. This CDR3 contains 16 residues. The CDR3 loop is CASAQSRRGAGYGYTF. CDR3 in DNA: TGTGCCAGCGCCCAATCCCGAAGGGGGGCTGGCTATGGCTACACCTTC.

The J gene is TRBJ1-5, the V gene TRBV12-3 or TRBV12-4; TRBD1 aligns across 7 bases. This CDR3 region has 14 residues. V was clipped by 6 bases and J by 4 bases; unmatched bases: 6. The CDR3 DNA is TGTGCCAGCAGGACCACAGGGGAGAATCAGCCCCAGCATTTT. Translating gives CASRTTGENQPQHF.

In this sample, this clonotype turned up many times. CDR3 DNA: TGTGCCAGCAGACGGGACAGGGGCGAGAATGAGCAGTTCTTC. Translation gives CASRRDRGENEQFF. The rearrangement joins TRBV6-5 to TRBJ2-1; 10 bases fit TRBD1. The CDR3 runs to 14 residues. V shed 6 bases, J shed 7 bases, and the junction held 6 bases outside the gene matches. Germline assignment: CDR1 MNHEY and CDR2 SVGAGI.

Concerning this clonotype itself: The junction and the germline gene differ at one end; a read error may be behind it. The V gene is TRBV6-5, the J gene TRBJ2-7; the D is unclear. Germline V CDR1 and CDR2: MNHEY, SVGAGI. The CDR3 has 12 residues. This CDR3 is CASSYHNGEQYF. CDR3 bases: TGTGCCAGTAGTTACCACAACGGCGAGCAGTACTTC.

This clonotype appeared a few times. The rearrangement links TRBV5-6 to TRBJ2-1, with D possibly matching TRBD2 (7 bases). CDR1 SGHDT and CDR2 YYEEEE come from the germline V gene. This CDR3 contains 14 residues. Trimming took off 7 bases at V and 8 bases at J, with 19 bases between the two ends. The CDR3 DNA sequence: TGTGCCAGCCAAGGGGGGGCCCGGTACTATGAGCAGTTCTTC. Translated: CASQGGARYYEQFF.

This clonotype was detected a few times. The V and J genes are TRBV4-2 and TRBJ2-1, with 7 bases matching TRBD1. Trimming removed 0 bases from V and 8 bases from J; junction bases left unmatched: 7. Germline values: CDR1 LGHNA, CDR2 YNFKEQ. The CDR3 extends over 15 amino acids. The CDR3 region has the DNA TGTGCCAGCAGCCAAGAGACAGGGATGGTCGATGAGCAGTTCTTC. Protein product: CASSQETGMVDEQFF.

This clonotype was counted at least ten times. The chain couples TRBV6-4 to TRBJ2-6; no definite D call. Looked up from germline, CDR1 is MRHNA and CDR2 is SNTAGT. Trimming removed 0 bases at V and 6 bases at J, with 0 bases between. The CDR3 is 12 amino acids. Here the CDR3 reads CASSDSANVLTF. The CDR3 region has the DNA TGTGCCAGCAGTGACTCGGCCAACGTCCTGACTTTC.